These T cell receptor beta chains were read from a single sample in a study of post-analysis software for immune sequencing data. TCRdb analysed the PCR reads with MiXCR anew, one entry per CDR3 protein. The sample yields hundreds of thousands of distinct CDR3 sequences, about 44% seen once. The sequenced material came from blood. The receptor source for this set is a girl aged 10-17 years with multiple sclerosis. Both conserved end residues are part of each CDR3. The D gene is left open where the match is weak. Clone size, where shown, is once, few, many, or a class for clones that have expanded.

d_call: TRBD1
clone_size: -
j_call: TRBJ2-7
v_call: TRBV12-3/TRBV12-4
cdr3_aa: CASSFTGVSNEQYF
cdr3_nt: TGTGCCAGCAGTTTCACAGGGGTATCCAACGAGCAGTACTTC

d_call: TRBD1
clone_size: -
j_call: TRBJ2-7
v_call: TRBV7-9
cdr3_aa: CASSSTPGGLYYEQYF
cdr3_nt: TGTGCCAGCAGCTCTACGCCAGGGGGTCTTTACTACGAGCAGTACTTC

d_call: -
clone_size: -
j_call: TRBJ1-2
v_call: TRBV12-3/TRBV12-4
cdr3_aa: CASSLSWRGYTF
cdr3_nt: TGTGCCAGCAGTTTGTCCTGGCGCGGCTACACCTTC

d_call: -
clone_size: -
j_call: TRBJ2-7
v_call: TRBV21-1
cdr3_aa: CASSKAVRQANYEQYF
cdr3_nt: TGTGCCAGCAGCAAAGCGGTCCGACAGGCCAACTACGAGCAGTACTTC

d_call: -
clone_size: -
j_call: TRBJ1-2
v_call: TRBV29-1
cdr3_aa: CSVVRGANYGYTF
cdr3_nt: TGCAGCGTTGTTAGAGGAGCTAACTATGGCTACACCTTC

d_call: TRBD2
clone_size: -
j_call: TRBJ2-5
v_call: TRBV20-1
cdr3_aa: CSAREAGSGDQETQYF
cdr3_nt: TGCAGTGCTAGAGAGGCGGGTAGCGGGGATCAAGAGACCCAGTACTTC

d_call: TRBD1
clone_size: -
j_call: TRBJ1-2
v_call: TRBV5-1
cdr3_aa: CASSYGTEFNYGYTF
cdr3_nt: TGCGCCAGCAGCTACGGGACAGAGTTTAACTATGGCTACACCTTC

d_call: -
clone_size: -
j_call: TRBJ2-7
v_call: TRBV12-3/TRBV12-4
cdr3_aa: CASSWREDYEQYF
cdr3_nt: TGTGCCAGCAGTTGGAGGGAAGACTACGAGCAGTACTTC

d_call: -
clone_size: -
j_call: TRBJ2-1
v_call: TRBV7-9
cdr3_aa: CASSLILGGSEQFF
cdr3_nt: TGTGCCAGCAGCTTAATTCTGGGGGGAAGTGAGCAGTTCTTC

d_call: -
clone_size: -
j_call: TRBJ1-5
v_call: TRBV2
cdr3_aa: CASTGAGQPQHF
cdr3_nt: TGTGCCAGCACGGGGGCCGGCCAGCCCCAGCATTTT

d_call: -
clone_size: -
j_call: TRBJ2-3
v_call: TRBV6-1
cdr3_aa: CASSPLSPSPSSTDTQYF
cdr3_nt: TGTGCCAGCAGCCCGCTCTCCCCCTCGCCAAGTTCTACAGATACGCAGTATTTT

d_call: -
clone_size: few
j_call: TRBJ2-4
v_call: TRBV28
cdr3_aa: CASSNLGNIQYF
cdr3_nt: TGTGCCAGCAGTAACCTAGGGAACATTCAGTACTTC

d_call: -
clone_size: -
j_call: TRBJ2-3
v_call: TRBV20-1
cdr3_aa: CSARAGARADTQYF
cdr3_nt: TGCAGTGCTAGGGCCGGGGCTCGGGCAGATACGCAGTATTTT

d_call: -
clone_size: -
j_call: TRBJ2-6
v_call: TRBV6-5
cdr3_aa: CASSYSGGTLGSGANVLTF
cdr3_nt: TGTGCCAGCAGTTACTCTGGCGGCACCCTGGGATCAGGGGCCAACGTCCTGACTTTC

d_call: TRBD2
clone_size: few
j_call: TRBJ2-1
v_call: TRBV20-1
cdr3_aa: CSARGTSGPYNEQFF
cdr3_nt: TGCAGTGCTAGGGGGACTAGCGGCCCCTACAATGAGCAGTTCTTC

d_call: TRBD1
clone_size: many
j_call: TRBJ1-2
v_call: TRBV27
cdr3_aa: CASSPMTGDYGYTF
cdr3_nt: TGTGCCAGCAGTCCGATGACAGGGGACTATGGCTACACCTTC

d_call: TRBD2
clone_size: few
j_call: TRBJ2-1
v_call: TRBV29-1
cdr3_aa: CSVSGLAGVYNEQFF
cdr3_nt: TGCAGCGTTTCAGGACTAGCGGGGGTTTACAATGAGCAGTTCTTC

d_call: -
clone_size: -
j_call: TRBJ2-3
v_call: TRBV29-1
cdr3_aa: CSLRGGDTQYF
cdr3_nt: TGCAGCCTCCGCGGAGGAGATACGCAGTATTTT

d_call: TRBD1
clone_size: -
j_call: TRBJ1-4
v_call: TRBV2
cdr3_aa: CASSDPGGDNEKLFF
cdr3_nt: TGTGCCAGCAGTGACCCAGGGGGAGATAATGAAAAACTGTTTTTT

d_call: TRBD1
clone_size: many
j_call: TRBJ1-5
v_call: TRBV4-1
cdr3_aa: CASSQEGQGGYQPQHF
cdr3_nt: TGCGCCAGCAGCCAAGAGGGACAGGGGGGATATCAGCCCCAGCATTTT

d_call: -
clone_size: -
j_call: TRBJ1-5
v_call: TRBV6-1
cdr3_aa: CASSENADNQPQHF
cdr3_nt: TGTGCCAGCAGTGAGAACGCCGATAATCAGCCCCAGCATTTT

d_call: TRBD2
clone_size: -
j_call: TRBJ2-5
v_call: TRBV7-9
cdr3_aa: CASSLIGLAGAYQETQYF
cdr3_nt: TGTGCCAGCAGCTTAATAGGACTAGCGGGGGCCTACCAAGAGACCCAGTACTTC

d_call: -
clone_size: few
j_call: TRBJ1-2
v_call: TRBV4-1
cdr3_aa: CASSPGTELYYGYTF
cdr3_nt: TGCGCCAGCAGCCCCGGGACGGAATTATATTATGGCTACACCTTC

d_call: -
clone_size: few
j_call: TRBJ1-1
v_call: TRBV25-1
cdr3_aa: CASSEGRTEAFF
cdr3_nt: TGTGCCAGCAGTGAGGGGAGGACTGAAGCTTTCTTT

d_call: -
clone_size: few
j_call: TRBJ2-5
v_call: TRBV12-3/TRBV12-4
cdr3_aa: CASNPPGGRGETQYF
cdr3_nt: TGTGCCAGCAACCCTCCAGGGGGGCGCGGAGAGACCCAGTACTTC

d_call: -
clone_size: few
j_call: TRBJ2-3
v_call: TRBV9
cdr3_aa: CASSVDTTGDHGDTQYF
cdr3_nt: TGTGCCAGCAGCGTAGACACCACGGGAGACCACGGGGATACGCAGTATTTT

d_call: TRBD2
clone_size: -
j_call: TRBJ2-3
v_call: TRBV20-1
cdr3_aa: CSAITGLAGRTDTQYF
cdr3_nt: TGCAGTGCTATAACTGGACTAGCGGGGCGCACAGATACGCAGTATTTT

d_call: -
clone_size: -
j_call: TRBJ2-7
v_call: TRBV12-3/TRBV12-4
cdr3_aa: CASSPQNSFSYEQYF
cdr3_nt: TGTGCCAGCAGTCCACAGAACAGTTTTTCCTACGAGCAGTACTTC

d_call: -
clone_size: -
j_call: TRBJ1-2
v_call: TRBV5-1
cdr3_aa: CASSLNSARSYGYTF
cdr3_nt: TGCGCCAGCAGCTTAAACAGCGCAAGGAGCTATGGCTACACCTTC

d_call: -
clone_size: few
j_call: TRBJ1-1
v_call: TRBV3-1
cdr3_aa: CASRAGGPTEAFF
cdr3_nt: TGTGCCAGCAGGGCGGGGGGTCCCACTGAAGCTTTCTTT

d_call: -
clone_size: -
j_call: TRBJ2-7
v_call: TRBV20-1
cdr3_aa: CSALVNPRLRLGDLGEQYF
cdr3_nt: TGCAGTGCCCTGGTCAACCCGAGGTTAAGACTGGGGGATCTAGGCGAGCAGTACTTC

d_call: TRBD2
clone_size: -
j_call: TRBJ2-7
v_call: TRBV27
cdr3_aa: CASSPQRTSGSLRSDRYEQYF
cdr3_nt: TGTGCCAGCAGTCCCCAGAGGACTAGCGGGAGTCTCCGGTCCGACCGCTACGAGCAGTACTTC

d_call: -
clone_size: -
j_call: TRBJ2-3
v_call: TRBV25-1
cdr3_aa: CASRGQSRPIDTQYF
cdr3_nt: TGTGCCAGCAGGGGGCAGTCGCGTCCCATAGATACGCAGTATTTT

d_call: -
clone_size: -
j_call: TRBJ2-3
v_call: TRBV12-3/TRBV12-4
cdr3_aa: CASRLRDTPSDRTQYF
cdr3_nt: TGTGCCAGCAGACTTCGGGACACCCCCTCTGATCGTACGCAGTATTTT

d_call: -
clone_size: few
j_call: TRBJ2-3
v_call: TRBV7-6
cdr3_aa: CASSLTRGPGVDTQYF
cdr3_nt: TGTGCCAGCAGCTTAACCCGCGGCCCCGGCGTGGATACGCAGTATTTT

d_call: -
clone_size: -
j_call: TRBJ1-1
v_call: TRBV20-1
cdr3_aa: CSARAGPQNTEAFF
cdr3_nt: TGCAGTGCTAGAGCTGGCCCCCAGAACACTGAAGCTTTCTTT

d_call: TRBD1
clone_size: -
j_call: TRBJ2-4
v_call: TRBV3-1
cdr3_aa: CASSHGLHRGDKNIQYF
cdr3_nt: TGTGCCAGCAGCCATGGACTGCACAGGGGGGACAAAAACATTCAGTACTTC

d_call: TRBD1
clone_size: once
j_call: TRBJ2-5
v_call: TRBV20-1
cdr3_aa: CSARTGGLETQYF
cdr3_nt: TGCAGTGCCCGGACAGGGGGCTTAGAGACCCAGTACTTC

d_call: -
clone_size: -
j_call: TRBJ1-6
v_call: TRBV20-1
cdr3_aa: CSAPKLAGEVSSPLHF
cdr3_nt: TGCAGTGCCCCCAAGTTAGCGGGAGAAGTCTCCTCACCCCTCCACTTT

d_call: TRBD2
clone_size: -
j_call: TRBJ2-1
v_call: TRBV3-1
cdr3_aa: CASSQGGGGSRYDEQFF
cdr3_nt: TGTGCCAGCAGCCAAGGAGGCGGCGGGAGTAGATACGATGAGCAGTTCTTC

d_call: TRBD2
clone_size: -
j_call: TRBJ2-1
v_call: TRBV7-9
cdr3_aa: CASSSPGWLAGGPYNEQFF
cdr3_nt: TGTGCCAGCAGCTCCCCCGGATGGCTAGCGGGGGGGCCCTACAATGAGCAGTTCTTC

d_call: -
clone_size: -
j_call: TRBJ2-3
v_call: TRBV5-1
cdr3_aa: CASSPRTSTTDTQYF
cdr3_nt: TGCGCCAGCAGCCCCCGGACCAGTACGACAGATACGCAGTATTTT

d_call: TRBD2
clone_size: -
j_call: TRBJ2-1
v_call: TRBV5-1
cdr3_aa: CASSLSGTSGSYNEQFF
cdr3_nt: TGCGCCAGCAGCTTAAGTGGAACTAGCGGGTCTTACAATGAGCAGTTCTTC

d_call: -
clone_size: -
j_call: TRBJ2-3
v_call: TRBV4-1
cdr3_aa: CASSQEGGLGTDTQYF
cdr3_nt: TGCGCCAGCAGCCAAGAAGGCGGGTTAGGCACAGATACGCAGTATTTT

d_call: TRBD1
clone_size: -
j_call: TRBJ2-7
v_call: TRBV4-2
cdr3_aa: CASSPLWSDRGGYEQYF
cdr3_nt: TGTGCCAGCAGCCCCCTCTGGTCGGACAGGGGGGGTTACGAGCAGTACTTC

d_call: -
clone_size: -
j_call: TRBJ1-2
v_call: TRBV12-3/TRBV12-4
cdr3_aa: CASTVGALMGSYTF
cdr3_nt: TGTGCCAGCACCGTGGGGGCGCTGATGGGGAGCTACACCTTC

d_call: -
clone_size: few
j_call: TRBJ2-3
v_call: TRBV7-9
cdr3_aa: CASSLLGKIETDTQYF
cdr3_nt: TGTGCCAGCAGCTTACTCGGGAAGATAGAGACAGATACGCAGTATTTT

d_call: -
clone_size: -
j_call: TRBJ1-2
v_call: TRBV4-1
cdr3_aa: CASAKEMIYGYTF
cdr3_nt: TGCGCCAGCGCAAAGGAAATGATCTATGGCTACACCTTC

d_call: -
clone_size: -
j_call: TRBJ1-1
v_call: TRBV12-3/TRBV12-4
cdr3_aa: CASNFRVGNTEAFF
cdr3_nt: TGTGCCAGCAACTTCCGGGTCGGGAACACTGAAGCTTTCTTT

d_call: -
clone_size: -
j_call: TRBJ2-5
v_call: TRBV2
cdr3_aa: CASSEAEETQYF
cdr3_nt: TGTGCCAGCAGTGAGGCTGAAGAGACCCAGTACTTC

d_call: -
clone_size: -
j_call: TRBJ1-3
v_call: TRBV12-3/TRBV12-4
cdr3_aa: CASSPHLNSGNTIYF
cdr3_nt: TGTGCCAGCAGTCCCCACCTAAACTCTGGAAACACCATATATTTT

d_call: -
clone_size: -
j_call: TRBJ1-2
v_call: TRBV12-3/TRBV12-4
cdr3_aa: CASSGGDGYTF
cdr3_nt: TGTGCCAGCTCTGGGGGGGATGGCTACACCTTC

d_call: -
clone_size: -
j_call: TRBJ2-1
v_call: TRBV7-9
cdr3_aa: CASSSAGPTSYNEQFF
cdr3_nt: TGTGCCAGCAGCTCCGCCGGGCCTACCTCCTACAATGAGCAGTTCTTC

d_call: TRBD2
clone_size: -
j_call: TRBJ2-7
v_call: TRBV20-1
cdr3_aa: CSARKAGGPHEQYF
cdr3_nt: TGCAGTGCTAGGAAAGCGGGAGGGCCTCACGAGCAGTACTTC

d_call: -
clone_size: -
j_call: TRBJ1-1
v_call: TRBV30
cdr3_aa: CAWSVLWGGRGSLNTEAFF
cdr3_nt: TGTGCCTGGAGTGTTTTGTGGGGTGGAAGGGGCTCTCTGAACACTGAAGCTTTCTTT

d_call: -
clone_size: few
j_call: TRBJ2-5
v_call: TRBV7-2
cdr3_aa: CASSPQPWTRETQYF
cdr3_nt: TGTGCCAGCAGCCCCCAACCGTGGACGAGGGAGACCCAGTACTTC

d_call: -
clone_size: -
j_call: TRBJ2-1
v_call: TRBV20-1
cdr3_aa: CSARDQGLVHNEQFF
cdr3_nt: TGCAGTGCTAGAGATCAGGGGCTAGTCCACAATGAGCAGTTCTTC

d_call: TRBD2
clone_size: few
j_call: TRBJ2-1
v_call: TRBV5-1
cdr3_aa: CASSPSPSGSLAQFF
cdr3_nt: TGCGCCAGCAGCCCTTCGCCTAGCGGGAGTCTTGCGCAGTTCTTC

d_call: TRBD1
clone_size: few
j_call: TRBJ1-2
v_call: TRBV5-8
cdr3_aa: CASTQGVQYGYTF
cdr3_nt: TGTGCCAGCACCCAGGGGGTACAATATGGCTACACCTTC

d_call: -
clone_size: -
j_call: TRBJ1-5
v_call: TRBV5-5
cdr3_aa: CASSLESTGYQPQHF
cdr3_nt: TGTGCCAGCAGCTTGGAGTCCACAGGGTATCAGCCCCAGCATTTT